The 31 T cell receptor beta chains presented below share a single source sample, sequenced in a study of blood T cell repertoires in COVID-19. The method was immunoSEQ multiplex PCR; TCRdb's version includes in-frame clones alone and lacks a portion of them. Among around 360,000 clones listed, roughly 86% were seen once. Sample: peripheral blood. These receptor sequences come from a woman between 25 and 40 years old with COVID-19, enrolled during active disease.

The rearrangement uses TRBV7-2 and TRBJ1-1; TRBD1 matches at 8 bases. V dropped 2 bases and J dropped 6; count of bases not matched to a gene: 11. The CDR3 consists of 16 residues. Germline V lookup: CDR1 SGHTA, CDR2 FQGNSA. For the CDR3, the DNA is TGTGCCAGCAGCTTACCCAAAACAGGGGGTACAGCTGAAGCTTTCTTT. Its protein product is CASSLPKTGGTAEAFF. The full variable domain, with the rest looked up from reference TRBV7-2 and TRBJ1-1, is GAGVSQSPSNKVTEKGKDVELRCDPISGHTALYWYRQSLGQGLEFLIYFQGNSAPDKSGLPSDRFSAERTGGSVSTLTIQRTQQEDSAVYLCASSLPKTGGTAEAFFGQGTRLTVV.

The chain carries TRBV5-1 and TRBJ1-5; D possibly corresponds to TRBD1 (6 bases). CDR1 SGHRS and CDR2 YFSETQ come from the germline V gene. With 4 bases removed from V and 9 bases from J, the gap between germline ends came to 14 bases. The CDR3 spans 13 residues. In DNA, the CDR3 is TGCGCCAGCAGCCGGGACACGGGTGGGCCCCAGCATTTT. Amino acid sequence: CASSRDTGGPQHF.

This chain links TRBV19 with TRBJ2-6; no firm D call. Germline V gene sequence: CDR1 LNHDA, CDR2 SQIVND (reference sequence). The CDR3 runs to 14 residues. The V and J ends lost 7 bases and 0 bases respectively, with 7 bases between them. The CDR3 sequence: CASKRFSGANVLTF. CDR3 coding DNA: TGTGCCAGTAAGAGGTTCTCTGGGGCCAACGTCCTGACTTTC.

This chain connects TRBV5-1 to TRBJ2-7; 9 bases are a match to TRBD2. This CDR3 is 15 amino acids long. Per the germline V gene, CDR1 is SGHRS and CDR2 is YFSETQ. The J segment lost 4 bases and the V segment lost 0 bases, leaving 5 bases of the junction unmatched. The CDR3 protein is CASSLVASGEYEQYF. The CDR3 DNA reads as TGCGCCAGCAGCTTGGTGGCTAGCGGGGAGTACGAGCAGTACTTC.

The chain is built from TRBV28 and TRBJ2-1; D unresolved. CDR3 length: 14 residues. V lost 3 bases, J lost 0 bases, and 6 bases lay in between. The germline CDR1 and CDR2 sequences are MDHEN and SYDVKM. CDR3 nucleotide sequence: TGTGCCAGCAGTTTCCTGAGCTCCTACAATGAGCAGTTCTTC. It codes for CASSFLSSYNEQFF.

The CDR3 nucleotides read TGTGCCAGCAGCTTAGGGCAGGTTGGAAAAGAGACCCAGTACTTC. Its translation: CASSLGQVGKETQYF. V and J are TRBV7-8 and TRBJ2-5; no clear D gene. This CDR3 comprises 15 residues. CDR1 and CDR2 from the germline V gene are SGHVS and FQNEAQ. V shed 1 base and J shed 3 bases, with 12 bases lying between them.

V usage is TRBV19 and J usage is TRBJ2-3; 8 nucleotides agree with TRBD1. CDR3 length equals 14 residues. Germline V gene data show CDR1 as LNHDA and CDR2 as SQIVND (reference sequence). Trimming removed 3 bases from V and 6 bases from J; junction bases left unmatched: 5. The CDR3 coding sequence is TGTGCCAGTAGTATTTGGCAGGGGGCCGATACGCAGTATTTT. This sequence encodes CASSIWQGADTQYF.

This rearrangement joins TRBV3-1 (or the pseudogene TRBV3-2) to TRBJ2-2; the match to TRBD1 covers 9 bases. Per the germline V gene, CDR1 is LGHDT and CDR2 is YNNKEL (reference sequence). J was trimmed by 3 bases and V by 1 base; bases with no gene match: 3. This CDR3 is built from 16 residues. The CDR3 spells CASSQGQGGYTGELFF. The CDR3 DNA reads TGTGCCAGCAGCCAAGGACAGGGGGGATACACCGGGGAGCTGTTTTTT.

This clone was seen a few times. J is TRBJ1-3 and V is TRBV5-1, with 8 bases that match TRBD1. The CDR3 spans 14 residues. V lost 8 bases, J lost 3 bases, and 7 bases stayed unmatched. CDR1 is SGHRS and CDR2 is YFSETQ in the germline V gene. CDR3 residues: CASKGQANGNTIYF. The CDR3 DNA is TGCGCCAGTAAGGGACAGGCTAATGGAAACACCATATATTTT.

The CDR3 spells CASSLRPSGNTQYF. The CDR3 DNA reads as TGTGCCAGCAGCCTACGACCTAGCGGGAATACGCAGTATTTT. The chain joins TRBV13 to TRBJ2-3, with 9 bases aligning to TRBD2. Germline V lookup: CDR1 PRHDT, CDR2 FYEKMQ (reference sequence). This CDR3 region has 14 residues. With V trimmed by 5 bases and J by 7 bases, 7 bases remained unmatched.

CDR3 loop: CAWKRSRVMNTEAFF. CDR3 DNA sequence: TGTGCCTGGAAGCGCAGCAGGGTGATGAACACTGAAGCTTTCTTT. V and J are TRBV30 and TRBJ1-1; D possibly corresponds to TRBD1 (5 bases). Trimming left V 4 bases short and J 0 bases short, with 15 bases between. The CDR3 is 15 residues long. Per germline, CDR1 GTSNPN and CDR2 SVGIG (reference sequence).

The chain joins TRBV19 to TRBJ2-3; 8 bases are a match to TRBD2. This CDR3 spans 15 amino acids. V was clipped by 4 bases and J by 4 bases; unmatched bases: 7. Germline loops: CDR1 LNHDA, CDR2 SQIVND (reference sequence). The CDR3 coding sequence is TGTGCCAGTAGTAGGGAAGCGGGAGAATCAGATACGCAGTATTTT. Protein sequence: CASSREAGESDTQYF.

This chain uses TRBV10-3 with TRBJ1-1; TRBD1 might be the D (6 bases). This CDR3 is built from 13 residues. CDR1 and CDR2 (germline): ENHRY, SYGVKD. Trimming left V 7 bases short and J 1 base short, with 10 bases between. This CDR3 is CAITPDRNTEAFF. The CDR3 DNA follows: TGTGCCATCACCCCGGACAGGAACACTGAAGCTTTCTTT.

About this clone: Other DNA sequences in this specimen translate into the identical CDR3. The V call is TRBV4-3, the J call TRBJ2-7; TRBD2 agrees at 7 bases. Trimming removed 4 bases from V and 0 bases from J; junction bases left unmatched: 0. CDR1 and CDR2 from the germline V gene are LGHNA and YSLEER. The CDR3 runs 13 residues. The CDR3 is CASSRGGSYEQYF. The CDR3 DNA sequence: TGCGCCAGCAGCCGGGGGGGCTCCTACGAGCAGTACTTC.

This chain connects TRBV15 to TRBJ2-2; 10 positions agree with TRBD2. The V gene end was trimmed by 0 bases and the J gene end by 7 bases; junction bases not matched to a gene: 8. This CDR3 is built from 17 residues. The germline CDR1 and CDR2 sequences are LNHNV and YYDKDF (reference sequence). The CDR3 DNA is TGTGCCACCAGCAGAGATCGCCTAGCGGGAGTGAACGGGGAGCTGTTTTTT. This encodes CATSRDRLAGVNGELFF.

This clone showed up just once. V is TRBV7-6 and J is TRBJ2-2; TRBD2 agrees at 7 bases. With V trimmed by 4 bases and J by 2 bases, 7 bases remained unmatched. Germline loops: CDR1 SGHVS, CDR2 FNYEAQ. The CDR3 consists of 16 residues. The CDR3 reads CASSSPGTNNTGELFF. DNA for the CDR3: TGTGCCAGCAGCTCCCCCGGGACTAATAACACCGGGGAGCTGTTTTTT.

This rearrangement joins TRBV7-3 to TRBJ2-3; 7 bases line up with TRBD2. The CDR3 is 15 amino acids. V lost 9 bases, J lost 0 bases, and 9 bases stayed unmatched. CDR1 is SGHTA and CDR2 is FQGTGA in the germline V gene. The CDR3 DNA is TGTGCCAGTTCCCCCCTAGCGGCGAGCACAGATACGCAGTATTTT. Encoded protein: CASSPLAASTDTQYF.

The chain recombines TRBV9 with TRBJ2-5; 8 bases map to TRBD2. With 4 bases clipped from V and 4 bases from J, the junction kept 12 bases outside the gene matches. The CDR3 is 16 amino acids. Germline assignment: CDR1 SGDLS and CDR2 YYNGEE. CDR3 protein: CASSSRAGVVGETQYF. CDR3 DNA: TGTGCCAGCAGCTCACGAGCGGGAGTAGTAGGAGAGACCCAGTACTTC.

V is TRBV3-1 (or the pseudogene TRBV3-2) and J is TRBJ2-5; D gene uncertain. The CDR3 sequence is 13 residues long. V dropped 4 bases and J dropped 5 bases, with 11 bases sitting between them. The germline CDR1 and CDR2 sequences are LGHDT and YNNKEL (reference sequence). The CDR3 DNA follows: TGTGCCAGCAGCCGACAATCCCGGGAGACCCAGTACTTC. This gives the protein CASSRQSRETQYF.

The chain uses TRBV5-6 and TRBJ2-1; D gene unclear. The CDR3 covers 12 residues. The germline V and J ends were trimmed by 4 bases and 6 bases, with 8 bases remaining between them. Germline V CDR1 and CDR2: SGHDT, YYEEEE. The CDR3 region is CASSLVLNEQFF. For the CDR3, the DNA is TGTGCCAGCAGCCTGGTACTCAATGAGCAGTTCTTC. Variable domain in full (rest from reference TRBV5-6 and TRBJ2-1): DAGVTQSPTHLIKTRGQQVTLRCSPKSGHDTVSWYQQALGQGPQFIFQYYEEEERQRGNFPDRFSGHQFPNYSSELNVNALLLGDSALYLCASSLVLNEQFFGPGTRLTVL.

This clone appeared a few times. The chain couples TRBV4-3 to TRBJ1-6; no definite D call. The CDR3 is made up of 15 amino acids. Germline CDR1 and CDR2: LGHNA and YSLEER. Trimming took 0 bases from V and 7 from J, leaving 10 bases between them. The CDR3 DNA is TGCGCCAGCAGCCAAGATTTGCAGGCAAATTCACCCCTCCACTTT. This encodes CASSQDLQANSPLHF.

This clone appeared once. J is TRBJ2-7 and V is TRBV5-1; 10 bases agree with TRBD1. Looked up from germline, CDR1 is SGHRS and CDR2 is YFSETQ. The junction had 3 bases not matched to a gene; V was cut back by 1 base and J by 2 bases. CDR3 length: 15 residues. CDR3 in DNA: TGCGCCAGCAGCTTGAGTGGACAGGGGGCCTACGAGCAGTACTTC. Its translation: CASSLSGQGAYEQYF.

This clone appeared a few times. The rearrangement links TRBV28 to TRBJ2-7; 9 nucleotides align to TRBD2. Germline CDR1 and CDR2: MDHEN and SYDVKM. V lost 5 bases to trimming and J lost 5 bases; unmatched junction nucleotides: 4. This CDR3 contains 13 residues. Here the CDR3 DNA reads TGTGCCAGCAGTCCCGGGACTAGCAACGAGCAGTACTTC. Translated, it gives CASSPGTSNEQYF.

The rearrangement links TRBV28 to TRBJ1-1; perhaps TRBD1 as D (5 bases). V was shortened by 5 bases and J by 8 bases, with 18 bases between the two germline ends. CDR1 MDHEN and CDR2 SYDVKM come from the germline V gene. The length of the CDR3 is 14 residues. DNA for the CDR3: TGTGCCAGCAGTGCGGGACTCCTGGGCTCGGAAGCTTTCTTT. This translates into CASSAGLLGSEAFF.

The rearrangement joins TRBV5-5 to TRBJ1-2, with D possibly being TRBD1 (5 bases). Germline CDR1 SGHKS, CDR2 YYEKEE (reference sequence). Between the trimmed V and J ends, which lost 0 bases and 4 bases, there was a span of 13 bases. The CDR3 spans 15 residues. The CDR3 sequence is CASSLGQPNLYGYTF. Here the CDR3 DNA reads TGTGCCAGCAGCTTGGGACAGCCCAACCTCTATGGCTACACCTTC.

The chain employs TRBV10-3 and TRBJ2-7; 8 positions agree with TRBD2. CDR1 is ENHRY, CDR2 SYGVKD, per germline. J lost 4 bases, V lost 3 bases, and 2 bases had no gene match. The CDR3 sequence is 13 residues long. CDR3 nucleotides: TGTGCCATCAGTGAAGAGCGGGAGTACGAGCAGTACTTC. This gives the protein CAISEEREYEQYF.

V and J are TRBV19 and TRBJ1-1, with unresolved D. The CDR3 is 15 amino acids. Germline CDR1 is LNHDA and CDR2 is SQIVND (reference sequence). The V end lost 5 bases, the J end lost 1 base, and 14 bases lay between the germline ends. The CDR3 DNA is TGTGCCAGTAGTGGGTGGGCAGTCTCGAACACTGAAGCTTTCTTT. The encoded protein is CASSGWAVSNTEAFF. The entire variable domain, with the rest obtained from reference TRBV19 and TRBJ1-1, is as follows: DGGITQSPKYLFRKEGQNVTLSCEQNLNHDAMYWYRQDPGQGLRLIYYSQIVNDFQKGDIAEGYSVSREKKESFPLTVTSAQKNPTAFYLCASSGWAVSNTEAFFGQGTRLTVV.

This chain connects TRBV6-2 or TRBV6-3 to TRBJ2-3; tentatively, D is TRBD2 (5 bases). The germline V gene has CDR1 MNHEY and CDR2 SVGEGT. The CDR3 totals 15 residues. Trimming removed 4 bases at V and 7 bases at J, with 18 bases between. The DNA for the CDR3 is TGTGCCAGCAGTTCCTTGAGCGGAAAGGTTAATACGCAGTATTTT. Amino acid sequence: CASSSLSGKVNTQYF.

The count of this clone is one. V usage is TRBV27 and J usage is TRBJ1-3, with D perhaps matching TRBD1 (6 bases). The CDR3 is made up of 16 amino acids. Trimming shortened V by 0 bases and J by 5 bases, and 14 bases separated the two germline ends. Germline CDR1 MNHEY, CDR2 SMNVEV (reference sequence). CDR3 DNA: TGTGCCAGCAGTTTATCGTGGGACAAGGATAGAAACACCATATATTTT. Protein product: CASSLSWDKDRNTIYF.

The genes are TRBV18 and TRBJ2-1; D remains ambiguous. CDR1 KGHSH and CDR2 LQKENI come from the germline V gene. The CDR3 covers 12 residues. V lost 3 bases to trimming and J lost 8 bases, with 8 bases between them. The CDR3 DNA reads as TGTGCCAGCTCACCCTTGGGCGATGAGCAGTTCTTC. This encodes CASSPLGDEQFF.

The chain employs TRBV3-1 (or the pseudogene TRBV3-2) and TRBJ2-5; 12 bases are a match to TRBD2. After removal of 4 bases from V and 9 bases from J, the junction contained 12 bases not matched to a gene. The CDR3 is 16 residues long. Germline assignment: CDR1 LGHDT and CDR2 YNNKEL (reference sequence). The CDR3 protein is CASSPLTSGGRSPQYF. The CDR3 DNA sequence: TGTGCCAGCAGCCCACTGACTAGCGGGGGCCGATCGCCCCAGTACTTC.